This entry describes one TCR beta chain. Its antigen is still unknown. The sample originates from a study of cytomegalovirus exposure and HLA in healthy donors. PCR was performed using 60 Vbeta and 13 Jbeta primers. Sequencing was performed with immunoSEQ multiplex PCR; in TCRdb, only in-frame clones are kept and a portion is missing. Among 100,000 to 150,000 clones, 83% were seen once, and the ten largest hold approximately 3.8%. Points from the study as a whole: The study flagged approximately 180 TCR beta chains as cytomegalovirus-associated. A few chains tied to CMV proved CMV antigen-specific in vitro. The study assumed roughly uniform donor sequencing depth for presence/absence analyses.

This CDR3 comprises 15 residues. V lost 2 bases to trimming and J lost 0 bases; unmatched junction nucleotides: 1. CDR1 is MNHEY and CDR2 is SMNVEV in the germline V gene (reference sequence). Sequencing used PBMCs. The chain employs TRBV27 and TRBJ2-3; 8 positions agree with TRBD2. This sequence was found in a woman aged 40 to 50 in good health and CMV-seropositive. CDR3 in DNA: TGTGCCAGCAGTTTAGGCGGGGGGAGCACAGATACGCAGTATTTT. Its protein is CASSLGGGSTDTQYF.